The present T cell receptor (beta chain) was sequenced within a study of T cell changes during pregnancy in multiple sclerosis. The data were produced by immunoSEQ multiplex PCR, yet TCRdb's version contains in-frame clones alone and is incomplete. The repertoire holds some 9,100 clones, with over 80% as singletons. Trimming removed 5 bases at V and 6 bases at J, with 11 bases between. This CDR3 comprises 12 residues. CDR1 and CDR2 from the germline V gene are MNHEY and SMNVEV (reference sequence). The source of this sequence is a female donor in good health, enrolled as a control in a pregnancy study. The V and J genes are TRBV27 and TRBJ2-7; perhaps TRBD1 as D (6 bases). The source was CD8+ T cells from peripheral blood mononuclear cells, collected in the third trimester of pregnancy. The CDR3 here is CASSLQGIEQYF. The CDR3 DNA sequence: TGTGCCAGCAGTCTACAGGGAATCGAGCAGTACTTC.